These 20 T cell receptor beta chains came from one sample sequenced in a study of CD8+CD57+ T cells in acquired aplastic anemia. Investigators profiled TCR beta VDJ and CDR3 from genomic DNA template. TCRdb independently ran MiXCR on the reads; one entry per CDR3 protein. The sample yields some 240,000 distinct CDR3 sequences, 34% seen once. The sample consisted of sorted CD4+, CD8+, or CD8+CD57+ T cells (not recorded which) from PBMCs. These receptor sequences come from a human donor in good health, serving as a control.

The CDR3 DNA is TGTGCCACCAGCAGAGACAGGGCGGAGACCCAGTACTTC. Translation: CATSRDRAETQYF. This rearrangement joins TRBV15 to TRBJ2-5, with D maybe TRBD1 (5 bases). Looked up from germline, CDR1 is LNHNV and CDR2 is YYDKDF (reference sequence). Trimming removed 0 bases from V and 5 bases from J, with 7 bases in between. The CDR3 contains 13 residues.

Only a few counts were recorded for this clonotype. The chain recombines TRBV4-1 with TRBJ2-5, with 9 bases identical to TRBD1. The V gene end was trimmed by 6 bases and the J gene end by 4 bases; junction bases not matched to a gene: 18. CDR1 and CDR2 from the germline V gene are MGHRA and YSYEKL. The length of the CDR3 is 18 residues. The CDR3 DNA is TGCGCCAGCAGTCTCGGGAGACAGGGGGGCACCAGCTTAGAGACCCAGTACTTC. This translates into CASSLGRQGGTSLETQYF.

The chain combines TRBV19 with TRBJ1-1, with unresolved D. Germline lookup yields CDR1 LNHDA and CDR2 SQIVND (reference sequence). V shed 6 bases and J shed 8 bases, with 10 bases lying between them. The CDR3 consists of 11 residues. DNA for the CDR3: TGTGCCAGTAGCAGACAAACCGAAGCTTTCTTT. Its protein is CASSRQTEAFF.

This clonotype showed up just once. The V call is TRBV15, the J call TRBJ2-1, with TRBD2 matching 10 bases. Germline V gives CDR1 LNHNV, CDR2 YYDKDF (reference sequence). This CDR3 has 15 residues. The junction had 5 bases not matched to a gene; V was cut back by 3 bases and J by 6 bases. CDR3 sequence: CATSSLLAGSNEQFF. CDR3 DNA: TGTGCCACCAGCAGCTTACTAGCGGGAAGCAATGAGCAGTTCTTC.

This clonotype showed up just a few times. This may stem from a read error, because a much larger clone lies one nucleotide away. The chain joins TRBV7-2 to TRBJ1-2; D gene unclear. The CDR3 has 13 amino acids. The V end lost 8 bases, the J end lost 5 bases, and 15 bases lay between the germline ends. Germline lookup yields CDR1 SGHTA and CDR2 FQGNSA. In DNA, the CDR3 is TGTGCCAGCGGCGCCGATTCGGGGTATGGCTACACCTTC. Residues: CASGADSGYGYTF.

The chain has TRBV6-1 and TRBJ2-7; 7 bases match TRBD1. The V segment lost 6 bases and the J segment 1 base; nucleotides outside the gene matches: 0. Germline V CDR1 and CDR2: MNHNS, SASEGT. CDR3 size: 12 residues. CDR3 in DNA: TGTGCCAGCAGGACAGGGTCCTACGAGCAGTACTTC. It is translated as CASRTGSYEQYF.

The chain recombines TRBV12-3 or TRBV12-4 with TRBJ1-2; 9 nucleotides agree with TRBD1. CDR3 size: 18 residues. Germline trimming cut 5 bases from V and 4 bases from J; bases unmatched to any gene: 17. The CDR3 is CASSPMTGGLRWIYGYTF. In nucleotides, the CDR3 is TGTGCCAGCAGTCCGATGACAGGGGGATTACGCTGGATCTATGGCTACACCTTC.

This clonotype was counted at least ten times. This sequence joins TRBV4-1 and TRBJ1-6; D remains ambiguous. Germline values: CDR1 MGHRA, CDR2 YSYEKL. The CDR3 extends over 15 amino acids. V lost 1 base and J lost 8, with 12 bases in between. For the CDR3, the DNA is TGCGCCAGCAGCCAAGTGAGGGTAGTATATTCACCCCTCCACTTT. It is translated as CASSQVRVVYSPLHF.

The genes are TRBV9 and TRBJ2-3, with D perhaps TRBD2 (6 bases). V dropped 1 base and J dropped 11 bases, with 23 bases sitting between them. The germline gives CDR1 SGDLS, CDR2 YYNGEE. This CDR3 region has 16 residues. This chain's CDR3 is CASSVTDGRYDNEQYF. For the CDR3, the DNA is TGTGCCAGCAGCGTAACGGACGGGAGATACGACAATGAGCAGTATTTT.

This clonotype was seen at least ten times. This chain uses TRBV20-1 with TRBJ1-1; 8 nucleotides agree with TRBD1. The CDR3 has 14 residues. The J segment lost 1 base and the V segment lost 6 bases, leaving 7 bases of the junction unmatched. Per the germline V gene, CDR1 is DFQATT and CDR2 is SNEGSKA (reference sequence). The CDR3 region is CSAWRDRRNTEAFF. DNA of the CDR3: TGCAGTGCGTGGCGGGACAGGAGGAACACTGAAGCTTTCTTT.

This clonotype showed up many times. The gene calls are TRBV6-4 and TRBJ1-2, with D uncertain. Germline-derived CDR1 and CDR2 are MRHNA and SNTAGT. With 4 bases removed from V and 7 bases from J, the gap between germline ends came to 4 bases. The CDR3 runs 10 residues. CDR3 in amino acids: CASSVAGYTF. The CDR3 region has the DNA TGTGCCAGCAGTGTTGCTGGCTACACCTTC.

The genes are TRBV2 and TRBJ2-5, with 14 bases lining up with TRBD2. CDR1 and CDR2 (germline): SNHLY, FYNNEI. The ends lost 4 bases at V and 2 bases at J; junction bases unmatched: 9. The CDR3 consists of 18 residues. The CDR3 sequence: CASSAPPGTSGGQETQYF. DNA for the CDR3: TGTGCCAGCAGTGCGCCACCCGGGACTAGCGGGGGTCAAGAGACCCAGTACTTC.

This clonotype came up a few times. The chain couples TRBV6-1 to TRBJ2-2, with 10 bases matching TRBD2. V trimming: 8 bases; J trimming: 4 bases; junction bases outside the gene matches: 4. The CDR3 has 14 residues. Germline V gives CDR1 MNHNS, CDR2 SASEGT. CDR3: CASGGLAFTGELFF. The DNA of the CDR3 is TGTGCCAGCGGGGGACTAGCGTTCACCGGGGAGCTGTTTTTT.

In this sample, this clonotype turned up many times. V is TRBV14 and J is TRBJ1-1; tentatively, D is TRBD1 (6 bases). CDR1 is SGHDN and CDR2 is FVKESK in the germline V gene. This CDR3 has 13 amino acids. V lost 8 bases and J lost 7, with 17 bases in between. CDR3 nucleotide sequence: TGTGCCAGCTCTAACAGGGATGTTAGTGAAGCTTTCTTT. Its protein is CASSNRDVSEAFF.

The gene calls are TRBV10-3 and TRBJ2-7; 11 bases agree with TRBD2. Germline trimming cut 3 bases from V and 7 bases from J; bases unmatched to any gene: 2. Germline CDR1 ENHRY, CDR2 SYGVKD. This CDR3 is 13 amino acids long. CDR3 DNA: TGTGCCATCAGTGAAGGGACTAGCGGTGAGCAGTACTTC. Translated: CAISEGTSGEQYF.

This clonotype was counted ten times or more. The CDR3 coding sequence is TGTGCCAGCAGGGGGAGGGGTGTCAATCAGCCCCAGCATTTT. Translating it yields CASRGRGVNQPQHF. The chain couples TRBV2 to TRBJ1-5; possibly TRBD1 for D (5 bases). Trimming shortened V by 6 bases and J by 3 bases, and 12 bases separated the two germline ends. Germline CDR1 SNHLY, CDR2 FYNNEI. The CDR3 has 14 residues.

The chain employs TRBV15 and TRBJ2-5; unclear D gene. Per germline, CDR1 LNHNV and CDR2 YYDKDF (reference sequence). The V and J ends lost 0 bases and 12 bases respectively, with 20 bases between them. The CDR3 totals 15 residues. CDR3 DNA: TGTGCCACCAGCAGAGATAGGATCGGAACAGTCCTGAAGTACTTC. This gives the protein CATSRDRIGTVLKYF.

The chain employs TRBV7-3 and TRBJ1-6; D uncertain. CDR3 size: 15 residues. Germline V CDR1 and CDR2: SGHTA, FQGTGA. With 0 bases removed from V and 6 bases from J, the gap between germline ends came to 9 bases. The CDR3 sequence is CASSLTGGSNSPLHF. DNA for the CDR3: TGTGCCAGCAGCTTAACAGGAGGAAGTAATTCACCCCTCCACTTT.

This clonotype was seen only a few times. The chain links TRBV3-1 to TRBJ2-7, with unresolved D. Trimming cost V 1 base and J 0 bases, with 10 bases left between them. The CDR3 is 15 amino acids. Per germline, CDR1 LGHDT and CDR2 YNNKEL (reference sequence). In DNA form, the CDR3 reads TGTGCCAGCAGCCAAGGTCAGGTGAGCTCCTACGAGCAGTACTTC. As protein: CASSQGQVSSYEQYF.

In its sample, this clonotype was seen many times. The chain joins TRBV10-1 to TRBJ1-6, with 9 bases aligning to TRBD1. Per the germline V gene, CDR1 is WNHNN and CDR2 is SYGVQD (reference sequence). J lost 10 bases, V lost 2 bases, and 15 bases had no gene match. The CDR3 is 18 amino acids. The DNA of the CDR3 is TGCGCCAGCAGTGAGCCCACACCTCGGACAGGGGATTACTCACCCCTCCACTTT. Encoded protein: CASSEPTPRTGDYSPLHF.